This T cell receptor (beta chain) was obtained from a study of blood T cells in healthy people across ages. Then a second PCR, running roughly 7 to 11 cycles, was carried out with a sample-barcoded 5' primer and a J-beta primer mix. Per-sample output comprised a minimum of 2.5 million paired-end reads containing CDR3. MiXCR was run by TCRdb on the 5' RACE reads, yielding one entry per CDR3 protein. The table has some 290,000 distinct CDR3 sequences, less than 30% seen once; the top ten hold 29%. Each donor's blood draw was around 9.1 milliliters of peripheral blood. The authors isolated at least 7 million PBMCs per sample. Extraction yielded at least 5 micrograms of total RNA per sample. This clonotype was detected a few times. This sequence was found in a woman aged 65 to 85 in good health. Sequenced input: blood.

CDR3 in DNA: TGTGCCAGCAGCTCACGGGGGCAGGGTACGAATGAGCAGTTCTTC. Protein: CASSSRGQGTNEQFF. The chain is built from TRBV11-2 and TRBJ2-1, with D tentatively TRBD1 or TRBD2 (6 bases each). The CDR3 is made up of 15 amino acids. From germline, CDR1 is SGHAT and CDR2 FQNNGV. Trimming removed 4 bases at V and 7 bases at J, with 17 bases between.